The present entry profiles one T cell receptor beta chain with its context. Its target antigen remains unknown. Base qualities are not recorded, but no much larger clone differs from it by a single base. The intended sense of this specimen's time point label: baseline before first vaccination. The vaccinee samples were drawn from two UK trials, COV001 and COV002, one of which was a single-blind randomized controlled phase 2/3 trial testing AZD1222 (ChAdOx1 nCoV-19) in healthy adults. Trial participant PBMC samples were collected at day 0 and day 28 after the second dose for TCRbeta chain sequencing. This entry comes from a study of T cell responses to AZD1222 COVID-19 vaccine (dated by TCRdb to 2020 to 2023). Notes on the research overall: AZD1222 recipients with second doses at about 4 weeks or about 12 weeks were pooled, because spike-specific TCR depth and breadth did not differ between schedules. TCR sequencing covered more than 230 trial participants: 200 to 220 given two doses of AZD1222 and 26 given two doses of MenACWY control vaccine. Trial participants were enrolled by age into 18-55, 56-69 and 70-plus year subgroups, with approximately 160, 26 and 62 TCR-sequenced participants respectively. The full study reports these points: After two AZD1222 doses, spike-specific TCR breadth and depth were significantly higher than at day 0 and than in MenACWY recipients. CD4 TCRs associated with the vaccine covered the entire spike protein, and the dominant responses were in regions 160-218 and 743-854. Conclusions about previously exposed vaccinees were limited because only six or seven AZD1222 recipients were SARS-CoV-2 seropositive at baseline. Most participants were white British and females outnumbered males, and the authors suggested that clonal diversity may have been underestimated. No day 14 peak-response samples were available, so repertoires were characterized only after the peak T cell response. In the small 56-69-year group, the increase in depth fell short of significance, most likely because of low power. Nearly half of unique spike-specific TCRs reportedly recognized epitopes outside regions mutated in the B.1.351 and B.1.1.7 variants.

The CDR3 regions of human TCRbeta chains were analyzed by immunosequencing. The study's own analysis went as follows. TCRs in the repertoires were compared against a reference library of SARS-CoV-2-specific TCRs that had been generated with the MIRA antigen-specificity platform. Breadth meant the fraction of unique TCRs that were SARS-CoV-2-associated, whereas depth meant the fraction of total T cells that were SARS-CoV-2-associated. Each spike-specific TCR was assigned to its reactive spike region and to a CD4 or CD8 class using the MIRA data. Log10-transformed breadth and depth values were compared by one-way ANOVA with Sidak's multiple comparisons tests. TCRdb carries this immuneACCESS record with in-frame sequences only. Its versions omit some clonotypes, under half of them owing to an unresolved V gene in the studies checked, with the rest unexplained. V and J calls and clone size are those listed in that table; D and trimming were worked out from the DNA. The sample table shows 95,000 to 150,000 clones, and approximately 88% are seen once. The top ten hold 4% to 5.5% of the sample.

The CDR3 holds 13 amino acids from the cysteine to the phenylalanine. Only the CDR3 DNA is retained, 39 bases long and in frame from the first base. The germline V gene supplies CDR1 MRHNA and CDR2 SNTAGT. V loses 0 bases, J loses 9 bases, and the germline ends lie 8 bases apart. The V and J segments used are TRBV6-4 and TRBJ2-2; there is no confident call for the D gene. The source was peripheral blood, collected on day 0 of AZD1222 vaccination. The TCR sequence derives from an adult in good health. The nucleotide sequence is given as TGTGCCAGCAGTGACTCTGATAGCAGGGAGCTGTTTTTT. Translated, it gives CASSDSDSRELFF.